These 18 T cell receptor beta chains came from one sample sequenced in a study of T cell repertoires in cytomegalovirus infection. TCRdb recomputed calls from the reads with MiXCR, one row per CDR3 protein. The sample lists around 800,000 distinct CDR3 sequences; roughly 33% were seen once. For these TCRs, the target antigens are not known. The sequencing used cultured CD8+ T cells from PBMCs, collected from culture after CMV antigen stimulation. The origin of the receptors is a human donor in good health (CMV status not recorded). Some clones in this sample may be carry-over from other donors' samples.

This clonotype was found a few times. The chain has TRBV27 and TRBJ2-3; 12 bases are shared with TRBD2. The CDR3 runs to 14 residues. From germline, CDR1 is MNHEY and CDR2 SMNVEV (reference sequence). Trimming at V came to 6 bases and at J to 6 bases, leaving 4 bases not matched to a gene. The CDR3 spells CASSTSGGRDTQYF. CDR3 coding DNA: TGTGCCAGCAGCACTAGCGGGGGGAGGGATACGCAGTATTTT.

For this clonotype: The junction departs from germline at one end; a sequencing error may be responsible. The chain has TRBV25-1 and TRBJ1-1; D is unresolved. This CDR3 contains 13 residues. Germline lookup yields CDR1 MGHDK and CDR2 SYGVNS. The CDR3 region has the DNA TGTGCCAACAGTGGAATCATGAACACTGAAGCTTTCTTT. The encoded protein is CANSGIMNTEAFF.

The CDR3 DNA reads as TGTGCCATCAGCCCTATCCCCCAGGGTGCCTACGAGCAGTACTTC. Protein: CAISPIPQGAYEQYF. The rearrangement links TRBV10-3 to TRBJ2-7; D might be TRBD1 (5 bases). Between the trimmed V and J ends, which lost 6 bases and 2 bases, there was a span of 17 bases. The germline gives CDR1 ENHRY, CDR2 SYGVKD. This CDR3 is built from 15 residues.

V is TRBV6-6 and J is TRBJ2-2; D ambiguous. Germline CDR1 is MNHNY and CDR2 is SVGAGI (reference sequence). Trimming cost V 0 bases and J 0 bases, with 11 bases left between them. The CDR3 is 17 residues long. The CDR3 sequence is CASSYSSGRTNTGELFF. In DNA, the CDR3 is TGTGCCAGCAGTTACTCCTCTGGCAGGACGAACACCGGGGAGCTGTTTTTT.

This clonotype was seen a few times. V is TRBV7-8 and J is TRBJ2-1, with 7 bases aligning to TRBD2. Germline V gene sequence: CDR1 SGHVS, CDR2 FQNEAQ. With V trimmed by 4 bases and J by 5 bases, 5 bases remained unmatched. There are 14 residues in the CDR3. CDR3 coding DNA: TGTGCCAGCAGCTCCAAGCGGGACCACAATGAGCAGTTCTTC. This codes for CASSSKRDHNEQFF.

The rearrangement uses TRBV5-6 and TRBJ1-1; D is unresolved. V gave up 3 bases and J gave up 2 bases, with 11 bases separating them. Germline V gene data show CDR1 as SGHDT and CDR2 as YYEEEE. The CDR3 consists of 14 residues. The CDR3 sequence is CASSSEKTNTEAFF. CDR3 coding DNA: TGTGCCAGCAGCTCCGAGAAGACCAACACTGAAGCTTTCTTT.

V is TRBV19 and J is TRBJ2-7; 10 nucleotides match TRBD2. Looked up from germline, CDR1 is LNHDA and CDR2 is SQIVND (reference sequence). The V segment lost 4 bases and the J segment 6 bases; nucleotides outside the gene matches: 6. The CDR3 length is 14 residues. CDR3 DNA: TGTGCCAGTAGTACGACTAGCGGGTTTAGCGAGCAGTACTTC. It is translated as CASSTTSGFSEQYF.

The chain uses TRBV3-1 and TRBJ2-7; the D is unclear. Per the germline V gene, CDR1 is LGHDT and CDR2 is YNNKEL (reference sequence). V was trimmed by 4 bases and J by 4 bases, leaving 14 bases between them. The length of the CDR3 is 14 residues. The DNA for the CDR3 is TGTGCCAGCAGCCTAACTTACGCGCAGTACGAGCAGTACGTC. Its protein is CASSLTYAQYEQYV.

The chain has TRBV7-3 and TRBJ2-1; 8 bases fit TRBD2. The germline V gene encodes CDR1 SGHTA and CDR2 FQGTGA. Germline trimming cut 3 bases from V and 6 bases from J; bases unmatched to any gene: 7. The CDR3 covers 15 residues. CDR3 in amino acids: CASSFGGGGSNEQFF. As DNA, the CDR3 is TGTGCCAGCAGCTTCGGGGGGGGGGGCTCCAATGAGCAGTTCTTC.

As for this clonotype: One base away lies a much larger clone, so this may be a sequencing read error. The V and J genes are TRBV7-1 and TRBJ2-2, with TRBD1 as a possible D gene (6 bases). TRBV7-1 is reported as an ORF; its role is uncertain. V gave up 7 bases and J gave up 9 bases, with 12 bases separating them. This CDR3 has 12 residues. CDR3 sequence (DNA): TGTGCCAGCACAGGGGATACCAGGGAGCTGTTTTTT. This translates into CASTGDTRELFF.

This clonotype was detected a few times. The rearrangement links TRBV7-8 to TRBJ1-5; no clear D gene. The V end lost 1 base, the J end lost 0 bases, and 13 bases lay between the germline ends. The CDR3 has 17 amino acids. CDR1 is SGHVS and CDR2 is FQNEAQ in the germline V gene. The chain's CDR3 is CASSLEAAEYSNQPQHF. As DNA, the CDR3 is TGTGCCAGCAGCTTAGAGGCGGCTGAATATAGCAATCAGCCCCAGCATTTT.

This clonotype was recorded a few times. This chain uses TRBV6-1 with TRBJ1-2, with 8 bases matching TRBD1. The CDR3 is 14 amino acids. Germline CDR1 is MNHNS and CDR2 is SASEGT. V dropped 5 bases and J dropped 5; count of bases not matched to a gene: 7. Written as DNA, the CDR3 is TGTGCCAGCAGTCCGAGGACAGGGTGGTATGGCTACACCTTC. As protein: CASSPRTGWYGYTF.

This clonotype was seen a handful of times. The chain employs TRBV13 and TRBJ2-1; 11 nucleotides match TRBD2. Germline CDR1 PRHDT, CDR2 FYEKMQ (reference sequence). There are 16 residues in the CDR3. With V trimmed by 4 bases and J by 10 bases, 12 bases remained unmatched. The CDR3 region is CASSSLASGGFGEQFF. For the CDR3, the DNA is TGTGCCAGCAGCTCCCTGGCTAGCGGGGGGTTCGGGGAGCAGTTCTTC.

The rearrangement joins TRBV7-9 to TRBJ1-2; no reliable D call. The V end was cut by 4 bases, the J end by 3 bases, with 18 bases between. Germline V gives CDR1 SEHNR, CDR2 FQNEAQ (reference sequence). The CDR3 extends over 16 amino acids. The CDR3 DNA follows: TGTGCCAGCAGCTCAGGAGAAGGGATGTACCACTATGGCTACACCTTC. Protein: CASSSGEGMYHYGYTF.

This clonotype came up a few times. The CDR3: CASSFPKGGSYNEQFF. The CDR3 bases are TGCGCCAGCAGCTTCCCGAAAGGAGGCTCCTACAATGAGCAGTTCTTC. The chain employs TRBV5-1 and TRBJ2-1, with D maybe TRBD2 (5 bases). This CDR3 has 16 amino acids. V was shortened by 2 bases and J by 0 bases, with 12 bases between the two germline ends. Germline CDR1 and CDR2: SGHRS and YFSETQ.

This clonotype was seen at least ten times. CDR3 in DNA: TGTGCCAGCAGTTACAGGGCTGAAGCTTTCTTT. As protein: CASSYRAEAFF. The rearrangement uses TRBV6-2 or TRBV6-3 and TRBJ1-1; D gene uncertain. The ends were cut back, 2 bases at V and 6 bases at J, with 4 bases in the middle. The CDR3 sequence is 11 residues long. Germline V gene sequence: CDR1 MNHEY, CDR2 SVGEGT.

V usage is TRBV28 and J usage is TRBJ2-7, with D possibly matching TRBD2 (5 bases). Trimming cost V 1 base and J 3 bases, with 16 bases left between them. Germline-derived CDR1 and CDR2 are MDHEN and SYDVKM. CDR3 length: 16 amino acids. This chain's CDR3 is CASSLSGTARGYEQYV. The CDR3 nucleotides read TGTGCCAGCAGTTTATCAGGTACAGCCCGGGGCTACGAGCAGTACGTC.

This clonotype was recorded a few times. The chain employs TRBV27 and TRBJ2-2; maybe TRBD2 (5 bases). Per the germline V gene, CDR1 is MNHEY and CDR2 is SMNVEV (reference sequence). V lost 7 bases and J lost 1, with 10 bases in between. This CDR3 region has 14 residues. CDR3 protein: CASTRAGNTGELFF. DNA for the CDR3: TGTGCCAGCACCCGGGCGGGGAACACCGGGGAGCTGTTTTTT.